This TCR beta chain is from a study of shared clonotypes between healthy human individuals. Germline V gene data show CDR1 as LGHNA and CDR2 as YSLEER. There are 17 residues in the CDR3. V lost 0 bases and J 1 base, leaving 13 bases between the germline ends. TCRdb's table, derived via immunoSEQ multiplex PCR, lists solely in-frame clones and lacks some. Among a few million clones listed, 90% to 95% were seen once. The V call is TRBV4-3, the J call TRBJ1-5; the D gene is possibly TRBD1 (6 bases). The TCR comes from a man between 18 and 35 years old in good health. Some clones in this sample may be carry-over from other donors' samples. Sequencing was carried out using naive CD4+ T cells from PBMCs. Stated subset: CD45RA+ positively selected. The CDR3 is CASSQDLGQKSNQPQHF. As DNA, the CDR3 is TGCGCCAGCAGCCAAGATTTAGGACAGAAAAGCAATCAGCCCCAGCATTTT.